This T cell receptor (beta chain) is from a study of cytomegalovirus exposure and HLA in healthy donors. Looking at the study overall: From some 180 million T cells, an earlier analysis saw roughly 100 million unique TCR beta sequences. Study results and caveats: Relative to equally common others, HLA-associated TCR beta chains showed greater clonal expansion in a later analysis. Several of the most significant clusters appeared linked to common viral pathogens, based on a later analysis. Available immune exposure information was restricted to CMV serostatus only.

Points on this clone: No antigen is known for it.

From germline, CDR1 is MDHEN and CDR2 SYDVKM. J was trimmed by 8 bases and V by 5 bases; bases with no gene match: 6. The CDR3 is made up of 14 amino acids. The study ran its PCR with 60 Vbeta and 13 Jbeta primers. Sequenced by immunoSEQ multiplex PCR; TCRdb stores in-frame clones only, minus some. Of approximately 150,000 clones in the sample, 82% are singletons; the top ten hold about 3.4%. The receptor was derived from a man between 18 and 35 years old in good health and CMV-seropositive. The chain combines TRBV28 with TRBJ2-1; TRBD1 agrees at 10 bases. The sequencing input was PBMCs. The CDR3 sequence is CASSRTGGGYEQFF. CDR3 DNA sequence: TGTGCCAGCAGTCGGACAGGGGGGGGATATGAGCAGTTCTTC.